This is a list of T cell receptor beta chains from one sample in a study of Ad26.COV2.S vaccination and SARS-CoV-2 variants. Some clones are missing from TCRdb's copy, which holds only in-frame ones; the method was immunoSEQ multiplex PCR. This sample has some 180,000 clones, with 87% found just once. The sequences come from peripheral blood, collected after recovery from COVID-19. Receptor source: a human donor who had recovered from COVID-19. Each CDR3 is given without its conserved first and last residue. The order of the fields is V gene, J gene, CDR3 protein.

V gene: TRBV5-1
J gene: TRBJ1-1
CDR3 protein: ASSLEGFRANTEAF

V gene: TRBV14
J gene: TRBJ2-7
CDR3 protein: ASSQVDGYEQY

V gene: TRBV30
J gene: TRBJ1-4
CDR3 protein: AWSRDRTLREKLF

V gene: TRBV30
J gene: TRBJ2-7
CDR3 protein: AWDGTLHEQY

V gene: TRBV19
J gene: TRBJ2-3
CDR3 protein: ASSMQTGTGLTDTQY

V gene: TRBV29-1
J gene: TRBJ2-7
CDR3 protein: SVLTGSSYEQY

V gene: TRBV5-6
J gene: TRBJ2-2
CDR3 protein: ASSFSGIKEAGELF

V gene: TRBV11-2
J gene: TRBJ2-1
CDR3 protein: ASSPNPGTGGHEQF

V gene: TRBV27
J gene: TRBJ2-7
CDR3 protein: ASSFSSGTVLYEQY

V gene: TRBV19
J gene: TRBJ1-6
CDR3 protein: ASSIRGVENSPLH

V gene: TRBV2
J gene: TRBJ1-4
CDR3 protein: ASRGEGEKLF

V gene: TRBV3-1/TRBV3-2
J gene: TRBJ2-1
CDR3 protein: ASTPTLAGAYNEQF

V gene: TRBV5-8
J gene: TRBJ2-1
CDR3 protein: ASSSSRQF

V gene: TRBV11-1
J gene: TRBJ2-3
CDR3 protein: ASSLQYGRVTDTQY

V gene: TRBV5-1
J gene: TRBJ2-2
CDR3 protein: ASSLAAQGGGELF

V gene: TRBV3-1/TRBV3-2
J gene: TRBJ2-2
CDR3 protein: ASSQDVPLAEGNTGELF

V gene: TRBV5-4
J gene: TRBJ2-6
CDR3 protein: ASSHKGSGANVLT

V gene: TRBV19
J gene: TRBJ1-1
CDR3 protein: ASTQPGFGFKTEAF

V gene: TRBV9
J gene: TRBJ1-1
CDR3 protein: ASSVAWGGTEAF

V gene: TRBV30
J gene: TRBJ1-4
CDR3 protein: AWRERTGGFTNEKLF

V gene: TRBV7-9
J gene: TRBJ2-7
CDR3 protein: ASTLVGEQY

V gene: TRBV30
J gene: TRBJ2-1
CDR3 protein: AWGLSSYNEQF

V gene: TRBV6-5
J gene: TRBJ2-1
CDR3 protein: ASSHGGAGSNEQF

V gene: TRBV6-5
J gene: TRBJ1-3
CDR3 protein: ASMVTPGNTIY

V gene: TRBV19
J gene: TRBJ1-1
CDR3 protein: ASSLLDRMNTEAF

V gene: TRBV7-9
J gene: TRBJ2-2
CDR3 protein: ASSFGRLNTGELF

V gene: TRBV7-2
J gene: TRBJ1-5
CDR3 protein: ASSWDRDQPQH

V gene: TRBV9
J gene: TRBJ1-2
CDR3 protein: ASSPGVFYGYT

V gene: TRBV5-8
J gene: TRBJ1-2
CDR3 protein: ASSLEDFYYGYT

V gene: TRBV4-1
J gene: TRBJ2-1
CDR3 protein: ASSQGGGRAYNEQF

V gene: TRBV6-5
J gene: TRBJ1-5
CDR3 protein: ASKVNNYQPQH

V gene: TRBV9
J gene: TRBJ1-1
CDR3 protein: ASSVSGPDAEAF

V gene: TRBV9
J gene: TRBJ2-1
CDR3 protein: ASSASGTASSYNEQF

V gene: TRBV5-5
J gene: TRBJ1-5
CDR3 protein: ASSPDRTSHQPQH

V gene: TRBV7-3
J gene: TRBJ2-5
CDR3 protein: ASSQTSGDQETQY

V gene: TRBV27
J gene: TRBJ1-2
CDR3 protein: ASGYREGGGSYT

V gene: TRBV13
J gene: TRBJ2-7
CDR3 protein: ASSTTGFSGRRHEQY

V gene: TRBV6-6
J gene: TRBJ1-6
CDR3 protein: ASSSDSNSPLH

V gene: TRBV3-1/TRBV3-2
J gene: TRBJ2-7
CDR3 protein: ASSQEVAGGNYEQY

V gene: TRBV7-9
J gene: TRBJ2-7
CDR3 protein: ASSSGGTSEQY

V gene: TRBV9
J gene: TRBJ1-4
CDR3 protein: ASSVVGTGGNEKLF

V gene: TRBV19
J gene: TRBJ1-2
CDR3 protein: ATLKTGMGYGYT

V gene: TRBV7-9
J gene: TRBJ1-2
CDR3 protein: ASTAGSIRTYGYT

V gene: TRBV2
J gene: TRBJ2-7
CDR3 protein: AFKGDRGSYEQY

V gene: TRBV5-1
J gene: TRBJ1-4
CDR3 protein: ASSLEGDNEKLF

V gene: TRBV9
J gene: TRBJ2-5
CDR3 protein: ASSVGTLQETQY

V gene: TRBV6-5
J gene: TRBJ1-1
CDR3 protein: ASSDRGVNTEAF

V gene: TRBV5-6
J gene: TRBJ1-2
CDR3 protein: ASSPGERANYGYT

V gene: TRBV2
J gene: TRBJ2-3
CDR3 protein: ASIAGVWDTDTQY